This TCR beta chain appears in the sequencing data of a study of CD8 T cells in Susac syndrome. Overall study: Treatment at blood withdrawal was none, corticosteroids, or intravenous immunoglobulin alone in Susac syndrome patients.

With random hexamers, about 0.45 to 1 ug RNA was reverse transcribed. TCRdb reprocessed the immunoSEQ multiplex PCR reads with MiXCR, giving one entry per CDR3 protein. This table holds 150,000 to 190,000 distinct CDR3 sequences, around 95% found once. The clonotype originates from a human donor with Susac syndrome. The sequenced sample consisted of CD4+ T cells from PBMCs.

The CDR3 protein is CASSRQAVGTGELFF. The CDR3 DNA sequence: TGTGCCAGTAGTCGACAGGCGGTGGGCACCGGGGAGCTGTTTTTT. The chain joins TRBV19 to TRBJ2-2; a weak D match, TRBD1 (6 bases). This CDR3 region has 15 residues. The germline V gene encodes CDR1 LNHDA and CDR2 SQIVND (reference sequence). V lost 5 bases to trimming and J lost 4 bases, with 14 bases between them.